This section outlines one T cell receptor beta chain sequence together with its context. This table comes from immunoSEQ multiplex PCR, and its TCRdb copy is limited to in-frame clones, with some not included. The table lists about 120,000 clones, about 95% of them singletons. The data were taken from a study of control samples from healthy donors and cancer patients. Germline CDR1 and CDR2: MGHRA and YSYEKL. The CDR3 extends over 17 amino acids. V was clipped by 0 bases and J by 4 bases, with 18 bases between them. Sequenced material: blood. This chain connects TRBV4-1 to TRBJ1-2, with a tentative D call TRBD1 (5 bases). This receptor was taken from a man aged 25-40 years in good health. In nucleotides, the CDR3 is TGCGCCAGCAGCCAAGATCTTTCCCACGCGGGGGTCTATGGCTACACCTTC. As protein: CASSQDLSHAGVYGYTF.